The clone carrying this T cell receptor beta chain was recorded only once. Its target is unknown. One base away lies a much larger clone, so this may be a sequencing read error. The record originates from a study of regulatory T cells in long-lasting Graves disease. Study outcomes and limitations: Persistent cases favored TRBV28, TRBJ1-2 and TRBJ2-5. Authors noted too few samples as a limitation.

TCR beta libraries were built with iRepertoire HTBI primers and Arm-PCR of CDR3 regions. Using its own MiXCR run on the multiplex PCR reads, TCRdb lists one record per CDR3 protein. The repertoire holds some 500,000 distinct CDR3 sequences, with roughly 15% as singletons. Time point indicated: newly diagnosed GD, antithyroid drugs for less than 3 months. The TCR library was made from RNA extracted from PBMCs. The CDR3 extends over 13 amino acids. CDR1 and CDR2 from the germline V gene are KGHDR and SFDVKD. These sequences were also reported in another study, on T cells in Graves' hyperthyroidism and ophthalmopathy.

The sample was peripheral blood mononuclear cells (PBMCs), taken at new diagnosis, from a patient treated with antithyroid drugs. The sequence derives from a woman aged 40 to 65 with Graves disease. The rearrangement links TRBV24-1 to TRBJ2-5; 8 nucleotides agree with TRBD1. The CDR3 sequence is CATRDRVTETKYF. The CDR3, as DNA: TGTGCCACCAGGGACAGGGTCACAGAGACCAAGTACTTC.